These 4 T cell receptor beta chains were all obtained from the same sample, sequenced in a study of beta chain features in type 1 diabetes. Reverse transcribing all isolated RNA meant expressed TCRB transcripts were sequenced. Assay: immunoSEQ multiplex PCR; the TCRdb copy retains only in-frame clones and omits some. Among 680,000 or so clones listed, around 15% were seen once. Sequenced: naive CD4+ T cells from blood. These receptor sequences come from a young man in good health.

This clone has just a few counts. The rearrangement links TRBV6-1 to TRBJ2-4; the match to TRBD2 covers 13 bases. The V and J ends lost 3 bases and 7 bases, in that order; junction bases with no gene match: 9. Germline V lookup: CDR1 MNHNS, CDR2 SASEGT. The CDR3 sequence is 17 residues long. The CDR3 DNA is TGTGCCAGCAGTGATCGGGGACTAGCGGGATGGAGGAACATTCAGTACTTC. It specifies CASSDRGLAGWRNIQYF.

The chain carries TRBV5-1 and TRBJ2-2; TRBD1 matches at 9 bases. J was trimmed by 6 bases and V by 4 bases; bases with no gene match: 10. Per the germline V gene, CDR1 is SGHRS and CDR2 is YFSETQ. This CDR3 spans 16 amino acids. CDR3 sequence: CASSLGTGQFAGELFF. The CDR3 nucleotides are TGCGCCAGCAGCCTAGGGACAGGGCAATTCGCCGGGGAGCTGTTTTTT.

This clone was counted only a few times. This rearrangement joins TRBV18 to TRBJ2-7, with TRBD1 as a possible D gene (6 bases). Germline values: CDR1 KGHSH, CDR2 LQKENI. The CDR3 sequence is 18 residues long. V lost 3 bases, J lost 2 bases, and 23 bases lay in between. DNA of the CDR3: TGTGCCAGCTCACCTTTTCCACAGATAGGACAGTCGACCTACGAGCAGTACTTC. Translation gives CASSPFPQIGQSTYEQYF.

The DNA of the CDR3 is TGCGCCACCCCCCCCGAGGCAGGGCGCACAGATACGCAGTATTTT. Protein sequence: CATPPEAGRTDTQYF. The rearrangement links TRBV10-2 to TRBJ2-3, with D possibly matching TRBD1 (5 bases). The CDR3 is 15 residues long. Germline CDR1 and CDR2: WSHSY and SAAADI. Trimming pared 10 bases from V and 1 base from J, leaving 18 bases between.